This T cell receptor beta chain is drawn from a study of blood T cells in healthy people across ages. Overall study results and limits: TCR beta diversity correlated strongly with naive T cell percentage.

Caucasian individuals from Russia who were healthy and aged roughly 6 to 95 acted as donors. Isolated per sample were at least 6 million PBMCs. CDR1 is SGHRS and CDR2 is YFSETQ in the germline V gene. The CDR3 length is 15 residues. The ends were cut back, 2 bases at V and 2 bases at J, with 11 bases in the middle. In regard to this clonotype: Its antigen is still unknown.

PCR was performed a second time for about 6 to 11 cycles using a sample-barcoded 5' primer and a J-beta primer mix. The yield of each sample was at least 2.5 million CDR3-containing paired-end reads. TCRdb reprocessed the 5' RACE reads with MiXCR, giving one entry per CDR3 protein. The sample lists 1.4 million to 1.5 million distinct CDR3 sequences; 35% to 45% were seen once. The sample was blood. This TCR derives from a woman aged 18-35 years in good health. The genes are TRBV5-1 and TRBJ2-1; no clear D gene. The CDR3 spells CASSFMNGTYNEQFF. In DNA form, the CDR3 reads TGCGCCAGCAGCTTCATGAACGGAACCTACAATGAGCAGTTCTTC.